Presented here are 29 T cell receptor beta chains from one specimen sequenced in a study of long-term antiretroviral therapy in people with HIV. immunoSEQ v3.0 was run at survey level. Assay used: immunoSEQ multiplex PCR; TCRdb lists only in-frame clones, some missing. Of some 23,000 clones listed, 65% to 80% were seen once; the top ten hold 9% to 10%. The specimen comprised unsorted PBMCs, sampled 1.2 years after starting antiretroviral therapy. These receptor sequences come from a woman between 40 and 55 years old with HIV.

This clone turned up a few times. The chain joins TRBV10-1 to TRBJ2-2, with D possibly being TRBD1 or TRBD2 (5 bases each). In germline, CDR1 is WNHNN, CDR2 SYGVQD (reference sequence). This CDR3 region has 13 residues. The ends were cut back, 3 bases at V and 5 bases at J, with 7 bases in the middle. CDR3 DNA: TGCGCCAGCAGTGATGGGGGAACCGGGGAGCTGTTTTTT. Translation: CASSDGGTGELFF.

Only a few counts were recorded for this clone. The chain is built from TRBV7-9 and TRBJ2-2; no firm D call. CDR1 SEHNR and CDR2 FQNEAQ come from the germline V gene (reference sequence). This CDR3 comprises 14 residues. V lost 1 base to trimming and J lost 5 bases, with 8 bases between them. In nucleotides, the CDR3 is TGTGCCAGCAGCTTAGAAACGACTACCGGGGAGCTGTTTTTT. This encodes CASSLETTTGELFF.

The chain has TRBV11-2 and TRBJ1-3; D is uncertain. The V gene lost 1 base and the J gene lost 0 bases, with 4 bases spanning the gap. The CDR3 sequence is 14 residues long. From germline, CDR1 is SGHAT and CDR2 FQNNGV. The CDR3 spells CASSLGGSGNTIYF. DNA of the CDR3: TGTGCCAGCAGCTTAGGGGGCTCTGGAAACACCATATATTTT.

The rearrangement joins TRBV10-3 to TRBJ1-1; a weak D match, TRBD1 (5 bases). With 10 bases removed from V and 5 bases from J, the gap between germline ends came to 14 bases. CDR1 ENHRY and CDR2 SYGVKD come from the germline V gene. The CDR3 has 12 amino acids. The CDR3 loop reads CANGQGDTEAFF. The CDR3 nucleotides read TGTGCCAACGGACAAGGTGATACTGAAGCTTTCTTT.

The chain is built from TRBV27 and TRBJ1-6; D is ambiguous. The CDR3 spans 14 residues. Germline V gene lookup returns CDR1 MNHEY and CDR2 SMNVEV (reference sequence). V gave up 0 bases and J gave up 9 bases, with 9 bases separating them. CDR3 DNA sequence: TGTGCCAGCAGTTTATCCGGAGGAATTTCACCCCTCCACTTT. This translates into CASSLSGGISPLHF.

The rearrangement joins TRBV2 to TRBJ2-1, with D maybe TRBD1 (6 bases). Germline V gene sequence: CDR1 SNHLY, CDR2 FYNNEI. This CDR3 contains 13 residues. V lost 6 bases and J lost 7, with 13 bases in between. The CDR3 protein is CASSRGGGNEQFF. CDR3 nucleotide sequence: TGTGCCAGCAGCAGGGGTGGTGGGAATGAGCAGTTCTTC.

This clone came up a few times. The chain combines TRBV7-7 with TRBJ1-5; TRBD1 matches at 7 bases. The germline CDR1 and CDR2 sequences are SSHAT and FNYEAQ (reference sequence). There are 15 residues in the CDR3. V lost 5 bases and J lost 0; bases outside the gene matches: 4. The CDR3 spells CASSPGTDSNQPQHF. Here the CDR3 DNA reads TGTGCCAGCAGCCCCGGGACAGATAGCAATCAGCCCCAGCATTTT. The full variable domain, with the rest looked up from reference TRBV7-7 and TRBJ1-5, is GAGVSQSPRYKVTKRGQDVTLRCDPISSHATLYWYQQALGQGPEFLTYFNYEAQPDKSGLPSDRFSAERPEGSISTLTIQRTEQRDSAMYRCASSPGTDSNQPQHFGDGTRLSIL.

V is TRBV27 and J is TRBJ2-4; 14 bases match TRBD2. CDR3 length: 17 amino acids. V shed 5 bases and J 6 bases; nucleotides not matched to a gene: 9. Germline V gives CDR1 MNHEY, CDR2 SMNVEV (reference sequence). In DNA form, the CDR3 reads TGTGCCAGCAGTCCCCGGACTAGCGGGGGGTTAGGAAACATTCAGTACTTC. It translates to CASSPRTSGGLGNIQYF.

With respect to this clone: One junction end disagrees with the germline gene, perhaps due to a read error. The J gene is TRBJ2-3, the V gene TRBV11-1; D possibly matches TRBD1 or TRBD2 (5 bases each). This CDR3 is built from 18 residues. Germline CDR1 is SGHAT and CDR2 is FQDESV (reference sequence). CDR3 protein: CASSLVSRDPARTDTQYF. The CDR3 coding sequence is TGTGCCAGCAGCTTAGTATCCCGGGACCCGGCCCGCACGGATACGCAGTATTTT.

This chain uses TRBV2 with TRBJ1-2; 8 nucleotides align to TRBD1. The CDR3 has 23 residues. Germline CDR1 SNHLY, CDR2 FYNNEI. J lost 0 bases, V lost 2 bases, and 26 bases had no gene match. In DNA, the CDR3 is TGTGCCAGCAGTGAAACCTCGGAGTGGGATTCCAGGGGGCTGGCCCACCCTAACTATGGCTACACCTTC. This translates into CASSETSEWDSRGLAHPNYGYTF.

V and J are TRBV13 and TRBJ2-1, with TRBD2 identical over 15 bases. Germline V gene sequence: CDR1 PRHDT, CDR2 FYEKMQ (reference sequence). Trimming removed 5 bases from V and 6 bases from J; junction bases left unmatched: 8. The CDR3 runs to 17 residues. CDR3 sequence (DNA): TGTGCCAGCAGCCTACACTCGGGACTAGCGGGGGGCAATGAGCAGTTCTTC. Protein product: CASSLHSGLAGGNEQFF.

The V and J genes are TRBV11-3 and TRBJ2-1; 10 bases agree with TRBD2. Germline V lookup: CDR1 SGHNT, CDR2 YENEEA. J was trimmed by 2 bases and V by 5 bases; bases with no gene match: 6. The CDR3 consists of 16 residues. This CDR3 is CASSARTSGPYNEQFF. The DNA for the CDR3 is TGTGCCAGCAGCGCCAGGACTAGCGGCCCCTACAATGAGCAGTTCTTC.

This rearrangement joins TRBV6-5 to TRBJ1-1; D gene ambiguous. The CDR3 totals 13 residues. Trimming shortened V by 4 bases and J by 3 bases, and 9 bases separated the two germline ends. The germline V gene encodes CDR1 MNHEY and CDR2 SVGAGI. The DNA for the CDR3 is TGTGCCAGCAGTTTGGACCAACACACTGAAGCTTTCTTT. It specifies CASSLDQHTEAFF.

DNA for the CDR3: TGTGCCAGCAGTCCCCTGACGGGGGGTAATCAGCCCCAGCATTTT. It translates to CASSPLTGGNQPQHF. This chain uses TRBV6-1 with TRBJ1-5; a weak D match, TRBD1 (5 bases). Germline CDR1 MNHNS, CDR2 SASEGT. This CDR3 contains 15 residues. V dropped 5 bases and J dropped 4 bases, with 15 bases sitting between them.

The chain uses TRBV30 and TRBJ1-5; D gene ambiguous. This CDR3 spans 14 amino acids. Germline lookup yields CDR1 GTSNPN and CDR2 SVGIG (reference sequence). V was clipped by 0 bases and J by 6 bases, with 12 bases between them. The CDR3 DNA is TGTGCCTGGAGTGTAACGGGGATCGGTCAGCCCCAGCATTTT. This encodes CAWSVTGIGQPQHF.

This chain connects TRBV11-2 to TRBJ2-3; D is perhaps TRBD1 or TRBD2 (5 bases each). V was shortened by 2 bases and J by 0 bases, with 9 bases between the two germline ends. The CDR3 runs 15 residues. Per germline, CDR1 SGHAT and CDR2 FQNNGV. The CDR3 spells CASSLRGASTDTQYF. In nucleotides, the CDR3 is TGTGCCAGCAGCTTAAGAGGGGCTAGCACAGATACGCAGTATTTT.

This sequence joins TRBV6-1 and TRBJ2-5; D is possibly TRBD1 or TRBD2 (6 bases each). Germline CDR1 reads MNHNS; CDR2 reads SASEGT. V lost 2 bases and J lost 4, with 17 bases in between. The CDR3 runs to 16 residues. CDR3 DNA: TGTGCCAGCAGTGAAACGGGGGCCTTAGGTCTAGAGACCCAGTACTTC. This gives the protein CASSETGALGLETQYF.

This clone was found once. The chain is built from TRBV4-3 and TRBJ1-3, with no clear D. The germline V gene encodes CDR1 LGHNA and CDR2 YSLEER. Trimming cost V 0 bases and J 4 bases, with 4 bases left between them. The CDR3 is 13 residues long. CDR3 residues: CASSQEEGNTIYF. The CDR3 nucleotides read TGCGCCAGCAGCCAAGAAGAAGGAAACACCATATATTTT.

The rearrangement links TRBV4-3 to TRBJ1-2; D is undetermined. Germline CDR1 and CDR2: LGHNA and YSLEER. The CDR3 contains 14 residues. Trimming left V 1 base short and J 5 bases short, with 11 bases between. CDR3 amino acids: CASSQVEGPYGYTF. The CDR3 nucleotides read TGCGCCAGCAGCCAAGTCGAGGGCCCGTATGGCTACACCTTC.

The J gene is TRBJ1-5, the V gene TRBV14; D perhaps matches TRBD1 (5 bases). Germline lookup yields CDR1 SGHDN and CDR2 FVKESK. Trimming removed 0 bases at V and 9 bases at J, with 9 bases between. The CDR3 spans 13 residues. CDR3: CASSQDWRGPQHF. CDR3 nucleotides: TGTGCCAGCAGCCAAGATTGGAGGGGGCCCCAGCATTTT. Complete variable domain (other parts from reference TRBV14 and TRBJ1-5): EAGVTQFPSHSVIEKGQTVTLRCDPISGHDNLYWYRRVMGKEIKFLLHFVKESKQDESGMPNNRFLAERTGGTYSTLKVQPAELEDSGVYFCASSQDWRGPQHFGDGTRLSIL.

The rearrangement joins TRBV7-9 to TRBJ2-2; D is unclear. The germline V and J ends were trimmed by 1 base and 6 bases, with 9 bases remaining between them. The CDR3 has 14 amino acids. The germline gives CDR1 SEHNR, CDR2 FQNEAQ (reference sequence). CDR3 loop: CASSLVEPSGELFF. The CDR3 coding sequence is TGTGCCAGCAGCTTAGTGGAGCCGTCCGGGGAGCTGTTTTTT.

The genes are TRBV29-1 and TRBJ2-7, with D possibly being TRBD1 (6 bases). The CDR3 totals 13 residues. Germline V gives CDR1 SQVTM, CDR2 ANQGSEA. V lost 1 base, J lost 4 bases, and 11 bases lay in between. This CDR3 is CSVEGRGSYEQYF. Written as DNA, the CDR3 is TGCAGCGTTGAAGGCAGGGGATCGTACGAGCAGTACTTC.

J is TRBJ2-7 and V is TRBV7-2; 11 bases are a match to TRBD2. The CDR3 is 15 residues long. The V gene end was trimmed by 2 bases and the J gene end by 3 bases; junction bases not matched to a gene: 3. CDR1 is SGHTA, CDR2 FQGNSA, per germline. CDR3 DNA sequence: TGTGCCAGCAGCTTATATACTAGCGGGAGCTACGAGCAGTACTTC. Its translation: CASSLYTSGSYEQYF.

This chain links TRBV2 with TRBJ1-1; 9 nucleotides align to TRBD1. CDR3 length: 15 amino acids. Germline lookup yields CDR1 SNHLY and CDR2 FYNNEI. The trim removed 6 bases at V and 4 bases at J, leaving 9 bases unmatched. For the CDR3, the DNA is TGTGCCAGCAGCTTCTTCGGGACAGGGATCACTGAAGCTTTCTTT. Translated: CASSFFGTGITEAFF.

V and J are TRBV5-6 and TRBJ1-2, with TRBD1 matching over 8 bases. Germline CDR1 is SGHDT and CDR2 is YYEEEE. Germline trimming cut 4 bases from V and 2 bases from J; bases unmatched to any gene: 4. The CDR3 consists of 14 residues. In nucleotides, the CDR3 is TGTGCCAGCAGCCTAAGACAGGGGAACTATGGCTACACCTTC. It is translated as CASSLRQGNYGYTF. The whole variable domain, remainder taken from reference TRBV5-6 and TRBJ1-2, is DAGVTQSPTHLIKTRGQQVTLRCSPKSGHDTVSWYQQALGQGPQFIFQYYEEEERQRGNFPDRFSGHQFPNYSSELNVNALLLGDSALYLCASSLRQGNYGYTFGSGTRLTVV.

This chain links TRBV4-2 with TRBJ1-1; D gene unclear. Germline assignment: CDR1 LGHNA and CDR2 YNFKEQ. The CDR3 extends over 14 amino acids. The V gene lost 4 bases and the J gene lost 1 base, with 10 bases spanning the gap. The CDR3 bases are TGTGCCAGCAGCCCGGACGGCGGGAACACTGAAGCTTTCTTT. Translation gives CASSPDGGNTEAFF.

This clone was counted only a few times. CDR3 region: CASSIFEMNTEAFF. In nucleotides, the CDR3 is TGTGCCAGTAGTATCTTTGAAATGAACACTGAAGCTTTCTTT. This rearrangement joins TRBV19 to TRBJ1-1; D not resolved. Germline CDR1 and CDR2: LNHDA and SQIVND (reference sequence). Trimming shortened V by 3 bases and J by 0 bases, and 8 bases separated the two germline ends. This CDR3 comprises 14 residues.

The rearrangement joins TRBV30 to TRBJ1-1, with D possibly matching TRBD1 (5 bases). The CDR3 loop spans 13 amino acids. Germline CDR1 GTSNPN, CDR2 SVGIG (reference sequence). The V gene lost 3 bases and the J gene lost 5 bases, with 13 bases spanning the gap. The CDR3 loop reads CAWSLGTGTEAFF. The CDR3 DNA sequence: TGTGCCTGGAGCCTGGGGACGGGGACTGAAGCTTTCTTT.

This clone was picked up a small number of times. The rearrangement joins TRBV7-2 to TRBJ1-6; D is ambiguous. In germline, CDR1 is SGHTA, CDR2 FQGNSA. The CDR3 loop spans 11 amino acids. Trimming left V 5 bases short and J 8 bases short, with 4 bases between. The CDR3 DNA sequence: TGTGCCAGCAGCCTTGATTCACCCCTCCACTTT. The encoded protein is CASSLDSPLHF.